This TCR beta chain was documented in a study of blood T cell repertoires in COVID-19. For the study at large: From the United States, Italy and Spain came samples of acute and convalescent COVID-19. T cells, B-cell-depleted T cells, or PBMCs supplied cDNA or gDNA.

The CDR3 is 15 residues long. Trimming pared 5 bases from V and 10 bases from J, leaving 21 bases between. CDR1 and CDR2 from the germline V gene are MDHEN and SYDVKM. In assigning cohorts, the study relied on participant-reported clinical history. Each exposed participant met a COVID-19 case in the 2 weeks preceding study entry. The protocol was immunoSEQ multiplex PCR, while the TCRdb copy is restricted to in-frame clones and leaves out a portion. The sample consists of 400,000 to 500,000 clones, about 88% of them appearing once. J is TRBJ2-1 and V is TRBV28; perhaps TRBD2 as D (6 bases). Sequenced: PBMCs or T cells enriched from blood (not recorded which). This sequence was found in a woman younger than 30 who had been exposed to COVID-19. The CDR3 reads CASSLPLGAGREQFF. The CDR3 DNA is TGTGCCAGCAGTCTCCCTCTTGGGGCTGGGAGGGAGCAGTTCTTC.